A single sample is the source of the 20 T cell receptor beta chains below, sequenced in a study of blood T cell repertoires in COVID-19. This table comes from immunoSEQ multiplex PCR, and its TCRdb copy is limited to in-frame clones, with some not included. The table shows more than 95,000 clones, with approximately 86% occurring only once. Sequenced: peripheral blood. Receptor source: a human donor in a cohort sampled during active COVID-19.

In DNA, the CDR3 is TGCGCCAGCAGTGACGAAGCGCGAGAGACCCAGTACTTC. Protein: CASSDEARETQYF. The chain uses TRBV10-1 and TRBJ2-5; D uncertain. Germline lookup yields CDR1 WNHNN and CDR2 SYGVQD (reference sequence). V gave up 3 bases and J gave up 4 bases, with 9 bases separating them. The CDR3 sequence is 13 residues long.

The chain combines TRBV9 with TRBJ1-5, with 9 nucleotides matching TRBD1. The trim removed 3 bases at V and 2 bases at J, leaving 3 bases unmatched. Germline values: CDR1 SGDLS, CDR2 YYNGEE. The CDR3 covers 15 residues. CDR3 loop: CASSGGQGGNQPQHF. The DNA of the CDR3 is TGTGCCAGCAGCGGGGGACAGGGTGGCAATCAGCCCCAGCATTTT.

CDR3 residues: CASSNDRLPTRGANVLTF. CDR3 bases: TGTGCCAGTAGTAACGACAGGTTGCCGACGCGGGGGGCCAACGTCCTGACTTTC. This chain connects TRBV19 to TRBJ2-6, with D perhaps TRBD1 (6 bases). The V gene lost 4 bases and the J gene lost 4 bases, with 20 bases spanning the gap. The CDR3 covers 18 residues. Germline lookup yields CDR1 LNHDA and CDR2 SQIVND (reference sequence).

The chain has TRBV24-1 and TRBJ1-5; D may be TRBD1 (5 bases). The CDR3 is 16 residues long. V gave up 4 bases and J gave up 7 bases, with 19 bases separating them. Germline V lookup: CDR1 KGHDR, CDR2 SFDVKD. The CDR3 nucleotides are TGTGCCACCAGTGACTCCCTGGGGGGGGGTGGGCAGCCCCAGCATTTT. Translated: CATSDSLGGGGQPQHF.

The chain carries TRBV18 and TRBJ2-3; 11 positions match TRBD2. CDR3 length equals 15 residues. Germline assignment: CDR1 KGHSH and CDR2 LQKENI. Germline trimming cut 3 bases from V and 3 bases from J; bases unmatched to any gene: 2. The CDR3 coding sequence is TGTGCCAGCTCACCCATAGCGGGGGGGACAGATACGCAGTATTTT. It is translated as CASSPIAGGTDTQYF.

The chain is built from TRBV10-2 and TRBJ2-1; D possibly corresponds to TRBD1 (6 bases). The CDR3 runs to 12 residues. The V and J ends lost 6 bases and 6 bases respectively, with 9 bases between them. Germline V gives CDR1 WSHSY, CDR2 SAAADI. The CDR3 region is CASRQGGNEQFF. As DNA, the CDR3 is TGCGCCAGCAGACAGGGCGGCAATGAGCAGTTCTTC.

The CDR3 DNA reads as TGCGCCAGCAGCTTCGGACTAGTTGGTGAGACCCAGTACTTC. Translation gives CASSFGLVGETQYF. The J gene is TRBJ2-5, the V gene TRBV5-1; 7 bases line up with TRBD2. The ends lost 2 bases at V and 5 bases at J; junction bases unmatched: 6. The CDR3 has 14 amino acids. Looked up from germline, CDR1 is SGHRS and CDR2 is YFSETQ.

The chain is built from TRBV18 and TRBJ1-2, with D maybe TRBD1 (6 bases). Germline V gene lookup returns CDR1 KGHSH and CDR2 LQKENI. Trimming removed 3 bases at V and 3 bases at J, with 14 bases between. The CDR3 spans 15 residues. CDR3 sequence reads: CASSPKSQGYYGYTF. The CDR3 nucleotides read TGTGCCAGCTCACCCAAATCACAGGGATACTATGGCTACACCTTC.

The CDR3 nucleotides read TGTGCCAGCAGCTTAAAGGGGACTAGCGGGGGGAAAAACATTCAGTACTTC. As protein: CASSLKGTSGGKNIQYF. This chain uses TRBV7-9 with TRBJ2-4, with 15 bases identical to TRBD2. CDR1 and CDR2 (germline): SEHNR, FQNEAQ (reference sequence). Trimming at V came to 2 bases and at J to 4 bases, leaving 3 bases not matched to a gene. This CDR3 comprises 17 residues. The variable domain in full, completed from reference TRBV7-9 and TRBJ2-4, reads DTGVSQNPRHKITKRGQNVTFRCDPISEHNRLYWYRQTLGQGPEFLTYFQNEAQLEKSRLLSDRFSAERPKGSFSTLEIQRTEQGDSAMYLCASSLKGTSGGKNIQYFGAGTRLSVL.

The V and J genes are TRBV18 and TRBJ1-2; D unresolved. The V and J ends lost 3 bases and 4 bases respectively, with 9 bases between them. The CDR3 covers 13 residues. Looked up from germline, CDR1 is KGHSH and CDR2 is LQKENI. For the CDR3, the DNA is TGTGCCAGCTCACCGGGCAACTTCTATGGCTACACCTTC. As protein: CASSPGNFYGYTF. The full variable domain, with the rest looked up from reference TRBV18 and TRBJ1-2, is NAGVMQNPRHLVRRRGQEARLRCSPMKGHSHVYWYRQLPEEGLKFMVYLQKENIIDESGMPKERFSAEFPKEGPSILRIQQVVRGDSAAYFCASSPGNFYGYTFGSGTRLTVV.

This clone was observed a single time. The chain uses TRBV3-1 (or the pseudogene TRBV3-2) and TRBJ2-2; D perhaps matches TRBD1 (6 bases). Germline CDR1 is LGHDT and CDR2 is YNNKEL (reference sequence). This CDR3 is built from 13 residues. V was trimmed by 3 bases and J by 5 bases, leaving 7 bases between them. CDR3 in amino acids: CASSHQGTGELFF. The CDR3 DNA reads TGTGCCAGCAGCCATCAGGGGACCGGGGAGCTGTTTTTT.

The V and J genes are TRBV24-1 and TRBJ1-4; 9 nucleotides match TRBD1. The CDR3 runs 17 residues. The germline gives CDR1 KGHDR, CDR2 SFDVKD. With 0 bases clipped from V and 1 base from J, the junction kept 2 bases outside the gene matches. The CDR3 nucleotides are TGTGCCACCAGTGATTTGGGGACAGGGATAACTAATGAAAAACTGTTTTTT. This encodes CATSDLGTGITNEKLFF.

The J gene is TRBJ2-1, the V gene TRBV13; 10 bases agree with TRBD2. The germline CDR1 and CDR2 sequences are PRHDT and FYEKMQ (reference sequence). This CDR3 spans 16 amino acids. V shed 5 bases, J shed 1 base, and the junction held 5 bases outside the gene matches. The CDR3 DNA is TGTGCCAGCAGCCCTAGCGGGAGAACTTCCTACAATGAGCAGTTCTTC. It translates to CASSPSGRTSYNEQFF.

V gene TRBV10-3 combines with J gene TRBJ1-4, with D unclear. V was trimmed by 6 bases and J by 5 bases, leaving 7 bases between them. The CDR3 spans 12 residues. The germline V gene encodes CDR1 ENHRY and CDR2 SYGVKD. The CDR3 protein is CAISSENEKLFF. DNA for the CDR3: TGTGCCATCAGCTCCGAGAATGAAAAACTGTTTTTT.

The chain couples TRBV6-5 to TRBJ2-3; TRBD2 matches 12 bases. This CDR3 contains 15 residues. Germline CDR1 MNHEY, CDR2 SVGAGI. J lost 1 base, V lost 6 bases, and 2 bases had no gene match. This CDR3 is CASSRLAGGTDTQYF. The CDR3 DNA reads TGTGCCAGCAGCCGACTAGCGGGAGGCACAGATACGCAGTATTTT.

The V call is TRBV18, the J call TRBJ1-5, with D tentatively TRBD1 (6 bases). The germline V gene has CDR1 KGHSH and CDR2 LQKENI. Trimming pared 6 bases from V and 0 bases from J, leaving 15 bases between. The CDR3 sequence is 16 residues long. Here the CDR3 DNA reads TGTGCCAGCTCTCGCAATTCAGGGGTTAGCAATCAGCCCCAGCATTTT. Translating gives CASSRNSGVSNQPQHF.

The rearrangement links TRBV10-3 to TRBJ1-5; the D gene is possibly TRBD1 (5 bases). Trimming left V 0 bases short and J 3 bases short, with 12 bases between. Germline CDR1 is ENHRY and CDR2 is SYGVKD. This CDR3 has 16 residues. CDR3 amino acids: CAISESGRGNNQPQHF. CDR3 DNA sequence: TGTGCCATCAGTGAGTCGGGGCGTGGGAACAATCAGCCCCAGCATTTT.

This chain links TRBV27 with TRBJ2-7; TRBD1 agrees at 7 bases. Germline lookup yields CDR1 MNHEY and CDR2 SMNVEV (reference sequence). The trim removed 8 bases at V and 3 bases at J, leaving 7 bases unmatched. The CDR3 runs 13 residues. The CDR3: CASSGTAHYEQYF. The CDR3, as DNA: TGTGCCAGCTCCGGGACAGCGCACTACGAGCAGTACTTC.

The rearrangement uses TRBV24-1 and TRBJ2-2, with 9 bases fitting TRBD2. The J segment lost 7 bases and the V segment lost 4 bases, leaving 9 bases of the junction unmatched. CDR1 KGHDR and CDR2 SFDVKD come from the germline V gene. The CDR3 totals 16 residues. The CDR3 spells CATSDQSGGPSGELFF. The CDR3 DNA reads as TGTGCCACCAGTGACCAAAGCGGGGGGCCCAGCGGGGAGCTGTTTTTT.

V and J are TRBV5-1 and TRBJ1-2; 7 bases map to TRBD1. CDR1 SGHRS and CDR2 YFSETQ come from the germline V gene. J gave up 0 bases and V 4 bases, and 3 bases lay outside the gene matches. The CDR3 extends over 14 amino acids. The CDR3 loop is CASSRDRANYGYTF. As DNA, the CDR3 is TGCGCCAGCAGCAGGGACAGAGCTAACTATGGCTACACCTTC. The full variable domain, its missing parts supplied by reference TRBV5-1 and TRBJ1-2, is KAGVTQTPRYLIKTRGQQVTLSCSPISGHRSVSWYQQTPGQGLQFLFEYFSETQRNKGNFPGRFSGRQFSNSRSEMNVSTLELGDSALYLCASSRDRANYGYTFGSGTRLTVV.